This T cell receptor beta chain is drawn from a study of shared clonotypes between healthy human individuals. Donors were healthy HIV-negative adults without recent acute infections or vaccinations. Among the donors, all were Caucasian adults who lived in Nashville, Tennessee. The germline V gene has CDR1 SQVTM and CDR2 ANQGSEA. The CDR3 is made up of 13 amino acids. V was pared by 7 bases and J by 3 bases, with 5 bases of the junction left unmatched. The protocol was immunoSEQ multiplex PCR, while the TCRdb copy is restricted to in-frame clones and leaves out a portion. The repertoire holds 2 million to 3 million clones, with 80% to 95% as singletons.

Input material: naive CD4+ T cells from PBMCs. Documented subset: CD45RA+ positively selected. V and J are TRBV29-1 and TRBJ2-7, with 11 bases lining up with TRBD2. This sequence was found in a man younger than 35 in good health. Some clones in this sample may be carry-over from other donors' samples. The CDR3 loop reads CSATSGIGYEQYF. DNA for the CDR3: TGCAGCGCGACTAGCGGGATTGGCTACGAGCAGTACTTC.